Listed below are T cell receptor beta chains from one sample, sequenced in a study of Ad26.COV2.S vaccination and SARS-CoV-2 variants. The repertoire was sequenced with immunoSEQ multiplex PCR; TCRdb's copy has only in-frame clones and lacks some. The table shows more than 250,000 clones, with 87% occurring only once. The sample consisted of peripheral blood, taken in a trial of Ad26.COV2.S vaccine versus placebo. The receptors here all came from a person between 18 and 60 years old who received the Ad26.COV2.S COVID-19 vaccine or a placebo. Both conserved end residues are part of each CDR3. The D gene is left open where the match is weak. Clone sizes are given selectively: once, few, many, or a class where the clone is expanded.

V	J	size	D	CDR3	DNA
TRBV30	TRBJ2-7	-	-	CAAHRISYEQYF	TGTGCTGCGCACAGAATCTCCTACGAGCAGTACTTC
TRBV5-1	TRBJ2-5	-	-	CASSLWYMQETQYF	TGCGCCAGCAGCTTGTGGTATATGCAAGAGACCCAGTACTTC
TRBV5-1	TRBJ1-5	few	-	CASSLSGANQPQHF	TGCGCCAGCAGCTTGTCTGGGGCTAATCAGCCCCAGCATTTT
TRBV19	TRBJ1-2	-	-	CASKQGDGYGYTF	TGTGCCAGTAAACAGGGTGATGGCTATGGCTACACCTTC
TRBV6-5	TRBJ2-3	-	-	CATKFTDTQYF	TGTGCCACTAAGTTCACAGATACGCAGTATTTT
TRBV5-1	TRBJ1-1	-	-	CASSETGALTEAFF	TGCGCCAGCAGCGAGACAGGTGCCCTCACTGAAGCTTTCTTT
TRBV11-2	TRBJ1-1	-	TRBD1	CASSLGQGALDTEAFF	TGTGCCAGCAGCTTAGGGCAGGGGGCCTTGGACACTGAAGCTTTCTTT
TRBV18	TRBJ2-7	-	-	CASSPQDVLGEQYF	TGTGCCAGCTCACCTCAGGACGTACTGGGCGAGCAGTACTTC
TRBV7-8	TRBJ2-5	-	-	CASSLAGNGNSQYF	TGTGCCAGCAGCTTAGCAGGGAATGGAAATTCCCAGTACTTC
TRBV6-5	TRBJ2-3	-	-	CASSYSGGGDTQYF	TGTGCCAGCAGTTACTCGGGGGGCGGGGATACGCAGTATTTT
TRBV7-9	TRBJ1-5	-	-	CASSLSVGGVGNQPQHF	TGTGCCAGCAGCTTATCGGTTGGGGGAGTGGGCAATCAGCCCCAGCATTTT
TRBV12-3/TRBV12-4	TRBJ1-5	-	-	CASSFSDQPQHF	TGTGCCAGCAGTTTCTCGGATCAGCCCCAGCATTTT
TRBV13	TRBJ2-1	once	-	CASSSLGSYNEQFF	TGTGCCAGCAGCTCCTTGGGTTCCTACAATGAGCAGTTCTTC
TRBV9	TRBJ2-5	-	-	CASSVVPRETQYF	TGTGCCAGCAGCGTAGTCCCACGAGAGACCCAGTACTTC
TRBV30	TRBJ1-5	-	-	CAWSVPDSYYQPQHF	TGTGCCTGGAGTGTCCCGGACAGCTATTATCAGCCCCAGCATTTT
TRBV14	TRBJ2-7	few	TRBD1	CASSQDGTGVYEQYF	TGTGCCAGCAGCCAAGACGGGACAGGGGTCTACGAGCAGTACTTC
TRBV7-9	TRBJ2-3	few	-	CASSTDTQYF	TGTGCCAGCAGCACAGATACGCAGTATTTT
TRBV6-2/TRBV6-3	TRBJ1-2	-	TRBD1	CASSRDSYYGYTF	TGTGCCAGCAGTCGGGACAGCTACTATGGCTACACCTTC
TRBV7-9	TRBJ2-1	-	-	CASSLGVTTYNEQFF	TGTGCCAGCAGCTTAGGGGTCACCACCTACAATGAGCAGTTCTTC
TRBV4-1	TRBJ2-3	once	TRBD2	CASSQDSAMGGRADTQYF	TGCGCCAGCAGCCAAGATTCGGCAATGGGCGGGAGGGCAGATACGCAGTATTTT
TRBV3-1/TRBV3-2	TRBJ2-7	-	TRBD2	CASTSGGLYEQYF	TGTGCCAGTACTAGCGGGGGTTTGTACGAGCAGTACTTC
TRBV5-1	TRBJ2-7	-	TRBD1	CASSLAQGPYEQYF	TGCGCCAGCAGCTTGGCACAGGGGCCTTACGAGCAGTACTTC
TRBV24-1	TRBJ2-2	-	TRBD2	CATSDPRGAGGSNTGELFF	TGTGCCACCAGTGATCCCCGTGGAGCGGGGGGGTCGAACACCGGGGAGCTGTTTTTT
TRBV7-6	TRBJ2-7	-	-	CASSLVEGSSYEQYF	TGTGCCAGCAGCTTAGTGGAGGGAAGCTCCTACGAGCAGTACTTC
TRBV12-3/TRBV12-4	TRBJ1-1	-	-	CASSPQINTEAFF	TGTGCCAGCAGTCCCCAAATTAACACTGAAGCTTTCTTT
TRBV7-9	TRBJ1-2	few	-	CASSTRAGDGYTF	TGTGCCAGCAGCACCAGGGCCGGGGATGGCTACACCTTC
TRBV29-1	TRBJ2-2	-	-	CSVEGWQRGELFF	TGCAGCGTTGAAGGGTGGCAGCGCGGGGAGCTGTTTTTT
TRBV18	TRBJ1-5	-	TRBD1	CASSPDRADSNQPQHF	TGTGCCAGCTCACCAGACAGGGCGGATAGCAATCAGCCCCAGCATTTT
TRBV7-8	TRBJ2-7	once	TRBD2	CASSLAENSGIYEQYF	TGTGCCAGCAGCTTAGCGGAAAATAGCGGGATCTACGAGCAGTACTTC
TRBV19	TRBJ1-1	-	-	CASIRSGGGLNTEAFF	TGTGCCAGTATTCGATCCGGCGGCGGACTGAACACTGAAGCTTTCTTT
TRBV7-2	TRBJ2-6	-	-	CASSADGQSGANVLTF	TGTGCCAGCAGCGCAGACGGACAGTCTGGGGCCAACGTCCTGACTTTC
TRBV30	TRBJ2-2	-	-	CALNTLYSDTGELFF	TGTGCCTTGAATACACTTTACAGTGACACCGGGGAGCTGTTTTTT
TRBV27	TRBJ1-4	-	TRBD1	CASARQGTNEKLFF	TGTGCCAGCGCTCGACAGGGAACTAATGAAAAACTGTTTTTT
TRBV6-6	TRBJ1-5	few	-	CASSNGGAGQPQHF	TGTGCCAGCAGTAACGGGGGGGCCGGTCAGCCCCAGCATTTT
TRBV9	TRBJ2-1	few	TRBD1	CASSVGGQSSYNEQFF	TGTGCCAGCAGCGTAGGGGGACAGTCGAGTTACAATGAGCAGTTCTTC
TRBV19	TRBJ2-7	-	TRBD1	CASSIRQGSSYEQYF	TGTGCCAGTAGTATACGACAGGGATCATCCTACGAGCAGTACTTC
TRBV5-6	TRBJ2-6	-	TRBD2	CASSLGVAGSSGANVLTF	TGTGCCAGCAGCTTGGGAGTAGCGGGTAGCTCTGGGGCCAACGTCCTGACTTTC
TRBV7-6	TRBJ2-2	-	-	CASSLEGPPSRELFF	TGTGCCAGCAGCTTAGAGGGACCTCCCTCCAGGGAGCTGTTTTTT
TRBV2	TRBJ2-7	once	-	CASSGQAYEQYF	TGTGCCAGCAGTGGTCAGGCCTACGAGCAGTACTTC
TRBV5-8	TRBJ1-6	-	-	CASIGFRSPLHF	TGTGCCAGCATCGGATTTCGTTCACCCCTCCACTTT
TRBV6-5	TRBJ2-1	once	-	CASSSSPGLDYNEQFF	TGTGCCAGCAGTTCATCTCCGGGACTGGACTACAATGAGCAGTTCTTC
TRBV4-2	TRBJ2-5	few	TRBD1	CASSQVSTSDRGGETQYF	TGTGCCAGCAGCCAAGTCTCAACCTCGGACAGGGGGGGAGAGACCCAGTACTTC
TRBV6-1	TRBJ1-1	few	-	CASSEDTEAFF	TGTGCCAGCAGTGAGGACACTGAAGCTTTCTTT
TRBV30	TRBJ2-3	-	TRBD2	CAWSGLADSSTDTQYF	TGTGCCTGGAGTGGACTAGCGGATTCTAGCACAGATACGCAGTATTTT
TRBV7-2	TRBJ2-2	-	TRBD1	CASSLDTGGAWELFF	TGTGCCAGCAGCTTAGATACAGGGGGCGCTTGGGAGCTGTTTTTT
TRBV19	TRBJ2-1	-	-	CASISSGGAYNEQFF	TGTGCCAGTATCTCGTCTGGCGGGGCCTACAATGAGCAGTTCTTC
TRBV6-2/TRBV6-3	TRBJ2-4	-	-	CASSYRGGGVAKNIQYF	TGTGCCAGCAGTTACAGGGGTGGCGGTGTAGCCAAAAACATTCAGTACTTC
TRBV5-1	TRBJ2-3	-	TRBD1	CASSWGDRVTDTQYF	TGCGCCAGCAGCTGGGGGGACAGGGTCACAGATACGCAGTATTTT
TRBV6-5	TRBJ1-2	-	-	CASSYSRMGVGYTF	TGTGCCAGCAGTTACTCCCGGATGGGGGTGGGCTACACCTTC
TRBV4-1	TRBJ1-5	-	-	CASSQVGGLRDQPQHF	TGCGCCAGCAGCCAAGTTGGGGGGCTTAGAGATCAGCCCCAGCATTTT
TRBV5-6	TRBJ1-2	-	-	CASSPGGGGYTF	TGTGCCAGCAGCCCCGGCGGAGGCGGCTACACCTTC
TRBV4-1	TRBJ2-5	-	TRBD2	CASSLSGTSRETQYF	TGCGCCAGCAGCCTTTCCGGGACTAGTCGGGAGACCCAGTACTTC
TRBV7-2	TRBJ1-2	-	TRBD1	CASSFQGALGYTF	TGTGCCAGCAGTTTCCAGGGGGCGCTTGGCTACACCTTC
TRBV4-1	TRBJ2-1	-	TRBD1	CASSPGQGGYRVYNEQFF	TGCGCCAGCAGCCCCGGACAGGGAGGATACAGGGTCTACAATGAGCAGTTCTTC
TRBV3-1/TRBV3-2	TRBJ1-2	-	-	CASSQDSGRGTGYTF	TGTGCCAGCAGCCAAGATTCGGGCAGGGGCACCGGCTACACCTTC
TRBV5-1	TRBJ1-6	once	-	CASSLESYNSPLHF	TGCGCCAGCAGCTTGGAGTCCTATAATTCACCCCTCCACTTT
TRBV28	TRBJ2-7	-	-	CASSFWGRSYEQYF	TGTGCCAGCAGTTTCTGGGGCAGATCCTACGAGCAGTACTTC
TRBV27	TRBJ2-7	-	-	CASRVSFGSSYEQYF	TGTGCCAGCAGAGTGTCGTTTGGGAGCTCCTACGAGCAGTACTTC
TRBV27	TRBJ1-2	few	TRBD1	CASKPTGGFLVGYTF	TGTGCCAGCAAACCGACAGGGGGCTTTTTAGTTGGCTACACCTTC
TRBV2	TRBJ2-5	-	-	CASRPQAGETQYF	TGTGCCAGCCGGCCTCAAGCAGGGGAGACCCAGTACTTC